The sequence of this T cell receptor beta chain was determined in a study of T-cell memory formation after mild COVID-19. Study details: Each donor largely had its own TCR clusters. Study findings and constraints: Pre-infection memory showed some responding clones, and this suggested that cross-reactive memory joined. Mainly CM and EM harbored the contracting CD4+ clones; mainly EMRA harbored the CD8+ ones.

Employing constant-segment primers, 5'RACE generated TCR alpha and TCR beta cDNA libraries bearing sample barcodes and UMIs. TCRdb used MiXCR to reprocess the 5' RACE reads, holding one entry per CDR3 protein. The data hold more than 350,000 distinct CDR3 sequences, with about 17% observed a single time. CDR3 length: 15 amino acids. Germline CDR1 is MGHRA and CDR2 is YSYEKL. Deletions cut 2 bases from V and 3 bases from J, with 10 bases between. This clonotype turned up a few times. The antigen remains unidentified. The sequence was obtained from a man aged 18-30 years who had mild COVID-19 (a few samples of this study predate the infection). Cell type and time point are not known. Sequences were obtained from PBMCs or a T cell subset sorted from them (not recorded which). The chain has TRBV4-1 and TRBJ1-4; D is unclear. The CDR3 DNA is TGCGCCAGCAGCCAAATAGGACCTCCTAATGAAAAACTGTTTTTT. It specifies CASSQIGPPNEKLFF.